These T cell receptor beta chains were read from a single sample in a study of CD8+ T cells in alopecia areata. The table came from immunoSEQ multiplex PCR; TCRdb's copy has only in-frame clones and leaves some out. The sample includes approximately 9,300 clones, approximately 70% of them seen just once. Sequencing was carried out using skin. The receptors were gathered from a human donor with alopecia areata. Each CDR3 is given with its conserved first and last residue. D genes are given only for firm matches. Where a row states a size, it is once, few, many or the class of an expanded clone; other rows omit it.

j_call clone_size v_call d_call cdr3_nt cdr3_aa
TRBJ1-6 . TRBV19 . TGTGCCAGTAGAACGTCACAGGGCAGATCACCCCTCCACTTT CASRTSQGRSPLHF
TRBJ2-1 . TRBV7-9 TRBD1 TGTGCCAGCATCGGACAGGTTCGGTGGAATGAGCAGTTCTTC CASIGQVRWNEQFF
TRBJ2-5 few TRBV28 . TGTGCCAGCAGTTCGCGTATGAGGCAAGAGACCCAGTACTTC CASSSRMRQETQYF
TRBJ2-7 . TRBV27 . TGTGCCAGCATGCGTTTAGGCTCCCCGAGCTCCTACGAGCAGTACTTC CASMRLGSPSSYEQYF
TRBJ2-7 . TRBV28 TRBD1 TGTGCCAGCCAACCGGACAGGGGCCACTCCTACGAGCAGTACTTC CASQPDRGHSYEQYF
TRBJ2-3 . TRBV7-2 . TGTGCCAGCAGCCGAGGAGATAGCACAGATACGCAGTATTTT CASSRGDSTDTQYF
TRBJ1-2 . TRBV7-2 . TGTGCCAGCAGCTCCGACAGGAATGCCGACTACACCTTC CASSSDRNADYTF
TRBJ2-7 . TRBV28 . TGTGCCAGCAGTTCGCCCGACATTTGGCAGTACTTC CASSSPDIWQYF
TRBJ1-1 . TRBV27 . TGTGCCAGCAGTTTACATCCCCCATCGAAAGCTTTCTTT CASSLHPPSKAFF
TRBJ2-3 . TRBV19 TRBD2 TGTGCCAGTAGTAGAACCTCTTTGGGACTAGCGGGAGATACGCAGTATTTT CASSRTSLGLAGDTQYF
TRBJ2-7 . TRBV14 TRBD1 TGTGCCAGCAGCCAATTAGGCAGGGGGATATCCTACGAGCAGTACTTC CASSQLGRGISYEQYF
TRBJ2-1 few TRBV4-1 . TGCGCCAGCAGCCAAGAACGCAGGGGCCCCCACCCCTTCGATGAGCAGTTCTTC CASSQERRGPHPFDEQFF
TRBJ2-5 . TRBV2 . TGTGCCGTGGGGGGGACCCAGTACTTC CAVGGTQYF
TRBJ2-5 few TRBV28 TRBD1 TGTGCCAGCAGTTTAGTCGTTAGGGGGCGGGAGACCCAGTACTTC CASSLVVRGRETQYF
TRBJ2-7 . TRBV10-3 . TGTGCCATCAACCTCGGGAGACTCAGTGGCGACGAGCAGTACTTC CAINLGRLSGDEQYF
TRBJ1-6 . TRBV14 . TGTGCCAGCAGCCAAGGACGGTATAATTCACCCCTCCACTTT CASSQGRYNSPLHF
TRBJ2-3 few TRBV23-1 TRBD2 TGCGCCAGCAGCGCCGGGACTAGCGGGGGTTCAGATACGCAGTATTTT CASSAGTSGGSDTQYF